One T cell receptor beta chain is described in this entry. Antigen: not known. This sample stems from a study of graft-versus-host responses after intestinal transplantation. Study-level findings and limits: Patients with graft-donor T cell macrochimerism had high graft-versus-host to host-versus-graft clonal ratios in allografts. Levels of circulating GvH clones at their peak were associated with early post-transplant HvG declines. GvH clones detected in recipient marrow included some appearing first in ileum or blood.

The germline gives CDR1 SGHNT, CDR2 YENEEA. This CDR3 contains 12 residues. Trimming pared 5 bases from V and 3 bases from J, leaving 7 bases between. TCRdb's table, derived via immunoSEQ multiplex PCR, lists solely in-frame clones and lacks some. The table has approximately 50,000 clones, around 85% seen once; the top ten hold 0.45% to 0.55%. This receptor was identified in a human donor who was the organ donor for an intestinal transplant. The rearrangement joins TRBV11-3 to TRBJ1-2, with unresolved D. Material: unstimulated CD4+ T cells sorted from spleen or lymph node cells, obtained before transplant. CDR3 amino acids: CASSPGDYGYTF. CDR3 in DNA: TGTGCCAGCAGCCCTGGGGACTATGGCTACACCTTC. Combining the CDR3 with reference TRBV11-3 and TRBJ1-2 gives the whole variable domain EAGVVQSPRYKIIEKKQPVAFWCNPISGHNTLYWYLQNLGQGPELLIRYENEEAVDDSQLPKDRFSAERLKGVDSTLKIQPAELGDSAVYLCASSPGDYGYTFGSGTRLTVV.